This entry features one T cell receptor beta chain sequence. Its antigen is not yet known. A much larger clone differs from this one at a single base, so this may be a read error. The label giving this sample's time point can be read as: patch test 1, 2 weeks after DPC sensitization. Read against the paper, the sample's treatment or condition label means: therapeutic diphenylcyclopropenone sensitization with weekly scalp DPC. At each patch-test visit, blood was drawn before the patch test was applied. Eligible patients were aged 18 to 70, diagnosed with alopecia, deemed suitable for DPC therapy, and excluded if pregnant. Total RNA was extracted from unfractionated whole blood collected in Tempus Blood RNA tubes. This sample is drawn from a study of human T cells and chemical hapten exposure (dated by TCRdb to the early 2020s). Regarding the complete study: For sensitization, 2% DPC in acetone was applied to an approximately 2 cm by approximately 2 cm area of upper inner arm skin. Patch tests used Finn chambers with 0.01% DPC on the upper back, scored after 6 days by International Contact Dermatitis Research Group standards. The patient cohort, mostly female, included alopecia areata with under or over 50% scalp involvement, alopecia totalis and alopecia universalis. The libraries were sequenced as a pool, and the TCR yield per sample differed mostly because of small variations in library volumes within the pool. Patient blood was sampled pre-sensitization (week 0) and at 2, 6 and about 24 weeks after DPC sensitization. This study followed changes in the peripheral blood TCR repertoire in vivo during primary and secondary sensitization of alopecia patients to the hapten diphenylcyclopropenone (DPC). Throughout the roughly 24-week study period, patients were also given weekly therapeutic DPC doses on the scalp. For TCR sequencing, blood came from approximately 29 alopecia patients at anywhere from one to four time points (pre-sensitization, 2, 6 and 24 weeks).

Broader findings and caveats from the paper: Compared with pre-sensitization or healthy control sets, expanded TCRs formed significantly more large CDR3 similarity clusters, which is consistent with antigen-driven responses. After repeated subsampling, the strength of the expansion versus patch-test correlation and the threshold at which it became significant changed. Patch test score correlated positively with the number of PT1 expanded TCRs, reaching significance at thresholds 8, 16 and 32 but not at 4. No change with DPC sensitization was found in the number of TCRs above 1 in 1000 frequency, and no evidence of global repertoire structure alterations was found. All patients had alopecia, a presumed autoimmune disease, so their immune response might differ from that of healthy individuals.

Preparation of the library involved RACE. Sequenced using a NextSeq 500. Library preparation attached unique molecular identifiers to individual cDNA molecules for quantitative, reproducible TCR counting. For every blood RNA sample, sequencing covered both the TCR alpha and TCR beta chains. In the authors' own workflow: A median of roughly 98,000 TCRs per sample was observed, with a range of roughly 20,000 to 700,000. The Decombinator software suite was used to annotate the V, J and CDR3 of the TCR reads. For the PS versus PT1 abundance plots, all samples were subsampled to the same number of TCRs (28,000). Expanded TCRs were defined as absent before sensitization and observed at least eight times at the 2-week time point. The public reads were run again by TCRdb, first through fastp at Q25 and then through MiXCR, and only productive beta chains were kept. Entries that share a CDR3 protein sequence are merged under the most common genes and DNA. The V and J calls were determined by TCRdb, not by the authors. In this sample the table shows around 380,000 distinct CDR3 sequences, 4.8% of which occur a single time. The ten most abundant clones make up 2% to 2.5% of the sample.

The clonotype was recovered from a woman in her fifties or sixties with alopecia areata. Some clones in this sample may be carry-over from other donors' samples. The specimen was whole blood, collected in connection with sensitization to the hapten diphenylcyclopropenone (DPC).

The CDR3 region reads CASRSGKGVNNEQFF. The nucleotide sequence reads TGTGCCAGCAGGTCGGGAAAGGGGGTTAACAATGAGCAGTTCTTC. The chain couples TRBV6-5 to TRBJ2-1; possibly the D gene is TRBD1, per 6 matching bases. Trimming removed 6 bases from V and 5 bases from J, leaving 17 bases between the germline ends. CDR1 and CDR2, per the germline V gene, are MNHEY and SVGAGI. The CDR3 covers 15 residues, taking in both the cysteine and the phenylalanine. Left in the record is the CDR3 DNA by itself, 45 bases read in frame from the first base.